This TCR beta chain was retrieved from a study of control samples from healthy donors and cancer patients. Data came from immunoSEQ multiplex PCR; TCRdb stores just in-frame clones and leaves some out. Among about 130,000 clones listed, about 94% were seen once. Input material: PBMCs. This receptor was identified in a man aged 55-75 years with colorectal cancer.

CDR3 DNA sequence: TGTGCCACCAGTGACCGCCGTCCAAGGGCTTCAGGGAATGAGCAGTTCTTC. Encoded protein: CATSDRRPRASGNEQFF. J is TRBJ2-1 and V is TRBV24-1; tentative D call: TRBD1 (5 bases). This CDR3 has 17 amino acids. Looked up from germline, CDR1 is KGHDR and CDR2 is SFDVKD. The ends were cut back, 4 bases at V and 7 bases at J, with 22 bases in the middle.